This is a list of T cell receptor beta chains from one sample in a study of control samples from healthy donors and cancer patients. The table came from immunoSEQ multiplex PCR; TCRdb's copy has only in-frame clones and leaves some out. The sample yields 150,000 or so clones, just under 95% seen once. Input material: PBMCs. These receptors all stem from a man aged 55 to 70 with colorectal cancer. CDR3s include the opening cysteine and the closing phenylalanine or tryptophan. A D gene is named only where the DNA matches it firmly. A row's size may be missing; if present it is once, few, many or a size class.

cdr3_aa: CASSSQGGYGYTF
cdr3_nt: TGTGCCAGCAGTTCCCAGGGTGGCTATGGCTACACCTTC
clone_size: .
d_call: .
v_call: TRBV12-3/TRBV12-4
j_call: TRBJ1-2

cdr3_aa: CASSMMGEQYF
cdr3_nt: TGTGCCAGTAGTATGATGGGGGAGCAGTACTTC
clone_size: .
d_call: .
v_call: TRBV19
j_call: TRBJ2-7

cdr3_aa: CATSAFLAGDGQETQYF
cdr3_nt: TGTGCCACCAGTGCCTTTCTGGCGGGGGACGGCCAAGAGACCCAGTACTTC
clone_size: .
d_call: TRBD2
v_call: TRBV24-1
j_call: TRBJ2-5

cdr3_aa: CASSGIVNSPLHF
cdr3_nt: TGTGCCAGCAGCGGAATCGTCAATTCACCCCTCCACTTT
clone_size: .
d_call: .
v_call: TRBV7-9
j_call: TRBJ1-6

cdr3_aa: CASSLGRQNTGELFF
cdr3_nt: TGCGCCAGCAGCTTGGGTCGTCAAAACACCGGGGAGCTGTTTTTT
clone_size: .
d_call: .
v_call: TRBV5-1
j_call: TRBJ2-2

cdr3_aa: CASSLGLQETQYF
cdr3_nt: TGTGCCAGCAGTTTAGGACTTCAAGAGACCCAGTACTTC
clone_size: few
d_call: .
v_call: TRBV12-3/TRBV12-4
j_call: TRBJ2-5

cdr3_aa: CASSYPGPGGFSDTQYF
cdr3_nt: TGCGCCAGCAGCTACCCGGGTCCTGGGGGATTTTCAGATACGCAGTATTTT
clone_size: .
d_call: .
v_call: TRBV5-1
j_call: TRBJ2-3

cdr3_aa: CASSFSGQVSQPQHF
cdr3_nt: TGTGCCAGCAGTTTCTCGGGACAGGTGAGTCAGCCCCAGCATTTT
clone_size: .
d_call: TRBD1
v_call: TRBV6-5
j_call: TRBJ1-5

cdr3_aa: CASRDSFEQYF
cdr3_nt: TGTGCCAGCAGGGACAGTTTCGAGCAGTACTTC
clone_size: .
d_call: .
v_call: TRBV25-1
j_call: TRBJ2-7

cdr3_aa: CASSRGGLSGNTIYF
cdr3_nt: TGTGCCAGCAGCCGGGGGGGCCTCTCTGGAAACACCATATATTTT
clone_size: .
d_call: .
v_call: TRBV6-5
j_call: TRBJ1-3

cdr3_aa: CASSSGTAAEAFF
cdr3_nt: TGCGCCAGCAGCTCCGGGACCGCGGCTGAAGCTTTCTTT
clone_size: .
d_call: .
v_call: TRBV5-1
j_call: TRBJ1-1